This section outlines one TCR beta chain sequence together with its context. Measured with immunoSEQ multiplex PCR; TCRdb has only the in-frame clones, and not every one. In the table there are roughly 43,000 clones, about nine tenths of which are singletons. Germline lookup yields CDR1 MDHEN and CDR2 SYDVKM. CDR3 length equals 16 residues. The trim removed 5 bases at V and 5 bases at J, leaving 12 bases unmatched. Autoimmune disease history or systemic immunosuppression was exclusionary. The sample belongs to a study of OX40 agonist ivuxolimab in advanced cancers. The rearrangement uses TRBV28 and TRBJ2-7; 10 bases agree with TRBD2. The receptor was derived from an adult with an advanced solid tumor such as melanoma, head and neck, liver or kidney cancer. The source material was CD4+ or CD8+ T cells sorted from blood, sampled in a trial of the OX40 agonist ivuxolimab. For the CDR3, the DNA is TGTGCCAGCAGTGACGCTAGCGGGGGCGGTATCCACGAGCAGTACTTC. Translated, it gives CASSDASGGGIHEQYF.